This TCR beta chain is drawn from a study of blood T cell repertoires in COVID-19. At the level of the study: T cells, B-cell-depleted T cells, or PBMCs supplied cDNA or gDNA.

Study processing details: Quantification of nucleated cells was approximated via reference gene primer amplification. The repertoire was sequenced with immunoSEQ multiplex PCR; TCRdb's copy has only in-frame clones and lacks some. V, J and clone size are taken as reported in that table, and D and trimming were inferred from the DNA itself. The data contain approximately 260,000 clones, roughly nine tenths of them singletons. Germline V lookup: CDR1 MNHEY, CDR2 SVGAGI. There are 14 residues in the CDR3. The junction had 6 bases not matched to a gene; V was cut back by 6 bases and J by 5 bases. The chain uses TRBV6-5 and TRBJ2-3; 9 bases align to TRBD1. This sequence originates from a woman aged 55-70 years who had recovered from COVID-19. Material: PBMCs or T cells enriched from blood (not recorded which). The chain's CDR3 is CASSRDRARDTQYF. DNA of the CDR3: TGTGCCAGCAGCCGGGACAGGGCGAGAGATACGCAGTATTTT.